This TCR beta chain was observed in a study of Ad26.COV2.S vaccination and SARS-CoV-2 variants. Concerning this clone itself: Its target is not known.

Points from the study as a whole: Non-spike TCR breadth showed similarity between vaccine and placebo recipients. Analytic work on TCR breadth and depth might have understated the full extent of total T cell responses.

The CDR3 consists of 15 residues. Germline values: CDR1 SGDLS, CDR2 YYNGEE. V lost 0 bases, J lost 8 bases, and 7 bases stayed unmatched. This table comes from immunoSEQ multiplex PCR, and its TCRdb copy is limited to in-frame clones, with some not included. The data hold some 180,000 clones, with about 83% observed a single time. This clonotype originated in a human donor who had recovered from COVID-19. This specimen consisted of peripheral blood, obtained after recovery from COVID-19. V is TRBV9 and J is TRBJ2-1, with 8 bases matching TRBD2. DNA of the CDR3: TGTGCCAGCAGCGTAGCGGCTAGCGGGTATGATGAGCAGTTCTTC. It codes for CASSVAASGYDEQFF.